Sequencing of this TCR beta chain was carried out in a study of early T cells in non-severe SARS-CoV-2 infection. Findings of the study overall: A preference for anti-spike CD8 responses marked VDJdb matching, which missed private and CD4 specificities.

Individual cDNA molecules carried attached unique molecular identifiers. TCRdb analysed the 5' RACE reads with MiXCR anew, one entry per CDR3 protein. This table holds just over 80,000 distinct CDR3 sequences, approximately 13% found once. This clonotype turned up a few times. The antigen remains unidentified. CDR3 length equals 12 residues. The V end was cut by 0 bases, the J end by 6 bases, with 5 bases between. Per germline, CDR1 SGDLS and CDR2 YYNGEE. The clonotype was recovered from an adult who was a healthcare worker with PCR-confirmed SARS-CoV-2 infection or an uninfected control (not recorded which). The sequenced sample consisted of whole blood. V and J are TRBV9 and TRBJ2-3; D gene uncertain. CDR3: CASSVAGDTQYF. Here the CDR3 DNA reads TGTGCCAGCAGCGTAGCTGGGGATACGCAGTATTTT.